The 14 T cell receptor beta chains given below trace back to one sample, sequenced in a study of chemoradiotherapy in HPV16-positive cancers. Sequencing was performed with immunoSEQ multiplex PCR; in TCRdb, only in-frame clones are kept and a portion is missing. Of approximately 35,000 clones listed, roughly 77% are singletons. This specimen was blood, taken from a patient who underwent chemoradiotherapy. These receptors were collected from a human donor with HPV-associated anogenital cancer.

This clone was seen only a few times. The genes are TRBV4-2 and TRBJ2-5; TRBD2 agrees at 7 bases. The germline V gene has CDR1 LGHNA and CDR2 YNFKEQ. The CDR3 runs to 16 residues. Unmatched junction bases numbered 9, after V lost 1 base and J lost 4 bases. The chain's CDR3 is CASSQGGTTSGETQYF. In DNA, the CDR3 is TGTGCCAGCAGCCAAGGCGGGACTACCTCCGGAGAGACCCAGTACTTC.

The gene calls are TRBV7-9 and TRBJ1-3, with D perhaps TRBD1 (5 bases). Trimming took 0 bases from V and 5 from J, leaving 11 bases between them. Germline loops: CDR1 SEHNR, CDR2 FQNEAQ (reference sequence). CDR3 length: 15 amino acids. The CDR3 here is CASSLARDGRNTIYF. In nucleotides, the CDR3 is TGTGCCAGCAGCTTAGCTCGGGACGGAAGAAACACCATATATTTT.

Written as DNA, the CDR3 is TGCGCCAGCAGCCAACCACCCGGACAGGGAGATTCACCCCTCCACTTT. Its protein is CASSQPPGQGDSPLHF. The chain is built from TRBV4-1 and TRBJ1-6, with 8 bases identical to TRBD1. This CDR3 spans 16 amino acids. V gave up 2 bases and J gave up 8 bases; unmatched junction bases: 8. Germline CDR1 is MGHRA and CDR2 is YSYEKL.

The V and J genes are TRBV6-1 and TRBJ2-2, with D perhaps given as TRBD1 or TRBD2 (5 bases each). There are 15 residues in the CDR3. V dropped 10 bases and J dropped 0 bases, with 15 bases sitting between them. Germline V gene lookup returns CDR1 MNHNS and CDR2 SASEGT. The CDR3 is CATTPGTANTGELFF. The CDR3 nucleotides read TGTGCCACCACCCCCGGGACGGCGAACACCGGGGAGCTGTTTTTT.

The chain employs TRBV27 and TRBJ2-5; TRBD1 is a possible D gene (5 bases). Germline values: CDR1 MNHEY, CDR2 SMNVEV (reference sequence). The CDR3 is 13 amino acids. The V end was cut by 3 bases, the J end by 5 bases, with 10 bases between. The chain's CDR3 is CASSLGPRETQYF. The CDR3 coding sequence is TGTGCCAGCAGTTTGGGGCCGCGGGAGACCCAGTACTTC.

CDR3 bases: TGTGCCAGCACTGGTCATACGTACACTGAAGCTTTCTTT. Translated: CASTGHTYTEAFF. This rearrangement joins TRBV2 to TRBJ1-1; D gene ambiguous. CDR1 is SNHLY and CDR2 is FYNNEI in the germline V gene. The CDR3 sequence is 13 residues long. Trimming took 7 bases from V and 3 from J, leaving 12 bases between them.

The chain employs TRBV7-6 and TRBJ1-5; D is perhaps TRBD1 (6 bases). CDR3 length: 18 amino acids. V was pared by 6 bases and J by 5 bases, with 26 bases between. Germline loops: CDR1 SGHVS, CDR2 FNYEAQ. CDR3 protein: CASSSSDRTNFPHQPQHF. CDR3 DNA sequence: TGTGCCAGCAGTTCAAGCGACAGGACTAATTTCCCCCATCAGCCCCAGCATTTT.

V and J are TRBV9 and TRBJ1-5; D call uncertain. With 4 bases removed from V and 7 bases from J, the gap between germline ends came to 15 bases. Per germline, CDR1 SGDLS and CDR2 YYNGEE. The CDR3 length is 14 residues. The CDR3 DNA follows: TGTGCCAGCAGCCCCGGCACCTGGGAGCAGCCCCAGCATTTT. Residues: CASSPGTWEQPQHF.

The genes are TRBV6-1 and TRBJ2-3, with 10 bases aligning to TRBD1. CDR1 and CDR2 from the germline V gene are MNHNS and SASEGT. The CDR3 runs to 15 residues. Trimming at V came to 5 bases and at J to 1 base, leaving 3 bases not matched to a gene. The CDR3 region has the DNA TGTGCCAGCAGTATCGGGACAGGGGGCACAGATACGCAGTATTTT. Translation: CASSIGTGGTDTQYF.

The chain is built from TRBV18 and TRBJ1-4; D gene uncertain. Germline assignment: CDR1 KGHSH and CDR2 LQKENI. This CDR3 has 15 residues. V was trimmed by 4 bases and J by 5 bases, leaving 14 bases between them. The DNA for the CDR3 is TGTGCCAGCTCACAGGGCGTCGGGAGGAATGAAAAACTGTTTTTT. Amino acids: CASSQGVGRNEKLFF. Full variable domain (remainder filled in from reference TRBV18 and TRBJ1-4): NAGVMQNPRHLVRRRGQEARLRCSPMKGHSHVYWYRQLPEEGLKFMVYLQKENIIDESGMPKERFSAEFPKEGPSILRIQQVVRGDSAAYFCASSQGVGRNEKLFFGSGTQLSVL.

In DNA form, the CDR3 reads TGCGCCAGCAGCCAAGATCTAGGTCAGCCCCAGCATTTT. As protein: CASSQDLGQPQHF. The chain combines TRBV4-3 with TRBJ1-5; D is unresolved. The CDR3 is 13 residues long. Trimming took off 0 bases at V and 6 bases at J, with 6 bases between the two ends. The germline V gene has CDR1 LGHNA and CDR2 YSLEER.

The rearrangement uses TRBV11-2 and TRBJ1-4; maybe TRBD1 (5 bases). Between the trimmed V and J ends, which lost 5 bases and 9 bases, there was a span of 19 bases. Germline CDR1 is SGHAT and CDR2 is FQNNGV. CDR3 length: 15 residues. CDR3 bases: TGTGCCAGCAGCGTGAGGACTGGGGGAGACCAAAAACTGTTTTTT. This translates into CASSVRTGGDQKLFF. Drawing the rest from reference TRBV11-2 and TRBJ1-4, the complete variable domain is EAGVAQSPRYKIIEKRQSVAFWCNPISGHATLYWYQQILGQGPKLLIQFQNNGVVDDSQLPKDRFSAERLKGVDSTLKIQPAKLEDSAVYLCASSVRTGGDQKLFFGSGTQLSVL.

The chain couples TRBV5-6 to TRBJ1-1; no reliable D call. V shed 2 bases and J shed 1 base, with 12 bases lying between them. Germline loops: CDR1 SGHDT, CDR2 YYEEEE. The CDR3 is made up of 15 amino acids. The CDR3 here is CASSFQEPGNTEAFF. Here the CDR3 DNA reads TGTGCCAGCAGCTTTCAGGAGCCGGGGAACACTGAAGCTTTCTTT.

The chain has TRBV10-1 and TRBJ2-1; a weak D match, TRBD1 (6 bases). The CDR3 spans 16 residues. Germline V gives CDR1 WNHNN, CDR2 SYGVQD (reference sequence). Trimming left V 3 bases short and J 8 bases short, with 20 bases between. CDR3 residues: CASSESLGTGIHEQFF. The CDR3 DNA reads as TGCGCCAGCAGTGAATCGCTGGGAACAGGGATCCATGAGCAGTTCTTC.